This section outlines one TCR beta chain sequence together with its context. The data originate from a study of blood T cell repertoires in COVID-19. TCRdb's table, derived via immunoSEQ multiplex PCR, lists solely in-frame clones and lacks some. Here the sample spans 130,000 or so clones, about four fifths being singletons. The CDR3 spans 16 residues. Germline V CDR1 and CDR2: SNHLY, FYNNEI. The J segment lost 4 bases and the V segment lost 4 bases, leaving 10 bases of the junction unmatched. The chain links TRBV2 to TRBJ1-5; 7 positions match TRBD1. The origin of this receptor is a woman aged 55-69 years with acute or convalescent COVID-19. What was sequenced was peripheral blood. DNA for the CDR3: TGTGCCAGCAGTGCGGACAGGTGGGGAGCTAATCAGCCCCAGCATTTT. Translated, it gives CASSADRWGANQPQHF. Full variable domain (outside the CDR3, taken from reference TRBV2 and TRBJ1-5): EPEVTQTPSHQVTQMGQEVILRCVPISNHLYFYWYRQILGQKVEFLVSFYNNEISEKSEIFDDQFSVERPDGSNFTLKIRSTKLEDSAMYFCASSADRWGANQPQHFGDGTRLSIL.